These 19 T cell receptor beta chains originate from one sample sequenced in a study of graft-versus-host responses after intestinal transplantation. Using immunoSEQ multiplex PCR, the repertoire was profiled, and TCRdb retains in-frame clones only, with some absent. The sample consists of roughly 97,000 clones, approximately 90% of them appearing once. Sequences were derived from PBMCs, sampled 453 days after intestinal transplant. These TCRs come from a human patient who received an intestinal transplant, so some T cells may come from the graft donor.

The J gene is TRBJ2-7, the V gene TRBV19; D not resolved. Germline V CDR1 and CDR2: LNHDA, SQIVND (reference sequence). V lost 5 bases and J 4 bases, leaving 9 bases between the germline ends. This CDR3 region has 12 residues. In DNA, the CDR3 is TGTGCCAGTAGTGGCACGGCATACGAGCAGTACTTC. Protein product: CASSGTAYEQYF.

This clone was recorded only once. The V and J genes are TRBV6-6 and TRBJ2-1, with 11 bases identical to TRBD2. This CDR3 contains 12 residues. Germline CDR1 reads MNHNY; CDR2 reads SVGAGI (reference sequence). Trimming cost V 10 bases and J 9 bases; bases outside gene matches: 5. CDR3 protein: CAIGTSGGEQFF. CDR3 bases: TGTGCCATCGGGACTAGCGGAGGTGAGCAGTTCTTC.

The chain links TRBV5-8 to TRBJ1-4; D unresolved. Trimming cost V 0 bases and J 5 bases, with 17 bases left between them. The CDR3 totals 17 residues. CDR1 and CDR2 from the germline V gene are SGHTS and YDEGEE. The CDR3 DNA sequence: TGTGCCAGCAGCTTGGGGGGTAGGGAGAGACCGAATGAAAAACTGTTTTTT. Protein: CASSLGGRERPNEKLFF. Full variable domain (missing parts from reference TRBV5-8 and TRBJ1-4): EAGVTQSPTHLIKTRGQQATLRCSPISGHTSVYWYQQALGLGLQFLLWYDEGEERNRGNFPPRFSGRQFPNYSSELNVNALELEDSALYLCASSLGGRERPNEKLFFGSGTQLSVL.

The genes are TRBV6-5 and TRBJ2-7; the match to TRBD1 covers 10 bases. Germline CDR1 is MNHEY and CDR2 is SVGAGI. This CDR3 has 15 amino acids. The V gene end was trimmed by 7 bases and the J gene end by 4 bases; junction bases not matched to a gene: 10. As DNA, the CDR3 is TGTGCCAGCAAACCCGGGACAGGGGAGTCATACGAGCAGTACTTC. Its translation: CASKPGTGESYEQYF.

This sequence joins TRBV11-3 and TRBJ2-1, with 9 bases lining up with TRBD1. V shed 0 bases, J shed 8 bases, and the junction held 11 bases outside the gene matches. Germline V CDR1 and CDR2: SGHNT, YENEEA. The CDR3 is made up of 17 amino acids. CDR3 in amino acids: CASSLDGGTGGWDEQFF. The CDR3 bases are TGTGCCAGCAGCTTAGATGGGGGAACAGGGGGCTGGGATGAGCAGTTCTTC.

CDR3 DNA sequence: TGCGCCAGCAGCTTGGTCCCGGGACAGGGATCCCCCCAAGAGACCCAGTACTTC. Protein sequence: CASSLVPGQGSPQETQYF. The J gene is TRBJ2-5, the V gene TRBV5-1, with 9 bases identical to TRBD1. V lost 0 bases to trimming and J lost 1 base; unmatched junction nucleotides: 10. CDR3 length: 18 amino acids. Looked up from germline, CDR1 is SGHRS and CDR2 is YFSETQ.

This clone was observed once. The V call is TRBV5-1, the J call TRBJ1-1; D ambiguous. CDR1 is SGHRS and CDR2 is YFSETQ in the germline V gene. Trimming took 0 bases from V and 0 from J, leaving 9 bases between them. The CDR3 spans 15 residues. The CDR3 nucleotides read TGCGCCAGCAGCTTGGTCGCGGGGATGAACACTGAAGCTTTCTTT. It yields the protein CASSLVAGMNTEAFF.

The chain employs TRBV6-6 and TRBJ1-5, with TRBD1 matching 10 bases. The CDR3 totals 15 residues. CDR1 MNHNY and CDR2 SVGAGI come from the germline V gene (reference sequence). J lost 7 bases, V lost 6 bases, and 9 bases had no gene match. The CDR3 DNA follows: TGTGCCAGCAGCACCCTGGACAGGGGGAGCCAGCCCCAGCATTTT. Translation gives CASSTLDRGSQPQHF.

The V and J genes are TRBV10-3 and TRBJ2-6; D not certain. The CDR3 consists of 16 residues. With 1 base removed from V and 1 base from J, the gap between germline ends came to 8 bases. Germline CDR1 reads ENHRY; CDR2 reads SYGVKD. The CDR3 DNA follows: TGTGCCATCAGTGAGTTACAGCTGTCTGGGGCCAACGTCCTGACTTTC. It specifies CAISELQLSGANVLTF.

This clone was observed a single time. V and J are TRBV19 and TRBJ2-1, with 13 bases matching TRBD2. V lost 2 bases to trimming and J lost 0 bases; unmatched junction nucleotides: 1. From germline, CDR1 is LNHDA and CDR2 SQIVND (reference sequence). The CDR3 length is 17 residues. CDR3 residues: CASSITSGGASYNEQFF. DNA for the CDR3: TGTGCCAGTAGTATAACTAGCGGGGGGGCCTCCTACAATGAGCAGTTCTTC. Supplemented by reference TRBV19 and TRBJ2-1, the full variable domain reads DGGITQSPKYLFRKEGQNVTLSCEQNLNHDAMYWYRQDPGQGLRLIYYSQIVNDFQKGDIAEGYSVSREKKESFPLTVTSAQKNPTAFYLCASSITSGGASYNEQFFGPGTRLTVL.

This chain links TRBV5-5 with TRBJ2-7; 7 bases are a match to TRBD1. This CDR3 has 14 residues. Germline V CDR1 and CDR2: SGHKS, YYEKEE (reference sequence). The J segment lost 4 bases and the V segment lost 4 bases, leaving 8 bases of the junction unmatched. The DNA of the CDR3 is TGTGCCAGCAGCCCCCCGGGACAGACATACGAGCAGTACTTC. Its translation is CASSPPGQTYEQYF.

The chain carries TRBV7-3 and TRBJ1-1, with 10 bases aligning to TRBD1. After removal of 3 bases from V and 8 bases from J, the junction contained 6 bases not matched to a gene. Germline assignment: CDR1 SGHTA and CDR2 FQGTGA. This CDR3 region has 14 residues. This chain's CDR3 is CASSLGQGSSEAFF. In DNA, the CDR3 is TGTGCCAGCAGCTTGGGACAGGGGTCATCAGAAGCTTTCTTT.

The CDR3 here is CASSSPAGGRISYEQYF. CDR3 nucleotide sequence: TGTGCCAGCAGCTCCCCGGCTGGGGGAAGGATCTCCTACGAGCAGTACTTC. The chain links TRBV7-8 to TRBJ2-7; tentatively, D is TRBD1 or TRBD2 (5 bases each). Germline lookup yields CDR1 SGHVS and CDR2 FQNEAQ. Between the trimmed V and J ends, which lost 4 bases and 0 bases, there was a span of 19 bases. This CDR3 has 17 residues.

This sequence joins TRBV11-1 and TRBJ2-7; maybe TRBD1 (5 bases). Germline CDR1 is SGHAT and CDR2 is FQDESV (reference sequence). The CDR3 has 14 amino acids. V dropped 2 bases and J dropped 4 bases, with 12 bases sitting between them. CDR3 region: CASSLRQGEYEQYF. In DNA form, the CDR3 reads TGTGCCAGCAGCTTAAGGCAGGGCGAATACGAGCAGTACTTC.

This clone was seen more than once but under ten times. In DNA form, the CDR3 reads TGTGCCTGTGACAGGGGGGTTGGCTACACCTTC. The encoded protein is CACDRGVGYTF. The chain couples TRBV7-2 to TRBJ1-2; 9 bases align to TRBD1. Trimming at V came to 11 bases and at J to 7 bases, leaving 5 bases not matched to a gene. The CDR3 covers 11 residues. CDR1 and CDR2 (germline): SGHTA, FQGNSA.

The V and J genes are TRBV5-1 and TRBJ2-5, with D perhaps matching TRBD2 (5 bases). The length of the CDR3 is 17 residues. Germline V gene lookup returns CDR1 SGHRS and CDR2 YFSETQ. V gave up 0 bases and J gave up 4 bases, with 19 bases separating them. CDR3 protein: CASSLGAGTSVAETQYF. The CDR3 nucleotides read TGCGCCAGCAGCTTGGGGGCGGGCACATCGGTGGCAGAGACCCAGTACTTC.

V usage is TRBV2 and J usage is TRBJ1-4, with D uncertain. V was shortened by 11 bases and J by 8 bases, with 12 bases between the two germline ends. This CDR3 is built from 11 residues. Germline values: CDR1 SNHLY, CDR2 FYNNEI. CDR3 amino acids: CARPGEEKLFF. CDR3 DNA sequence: TGTGCCCGGCCGGGCGAGGAAAAACTGTTTTTT.

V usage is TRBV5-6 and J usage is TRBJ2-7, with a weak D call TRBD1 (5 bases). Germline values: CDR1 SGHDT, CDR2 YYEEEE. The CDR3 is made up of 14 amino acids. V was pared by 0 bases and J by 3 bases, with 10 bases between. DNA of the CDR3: TGTGCCAGCAGCTTGGGTCAGGGCGACTACGAGCAGTACTTC. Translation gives CASSLGQGDYEQYF.

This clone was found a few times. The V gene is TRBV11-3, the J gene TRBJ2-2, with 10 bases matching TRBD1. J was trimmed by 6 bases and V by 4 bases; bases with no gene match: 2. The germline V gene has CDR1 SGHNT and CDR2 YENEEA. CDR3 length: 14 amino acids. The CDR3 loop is CASSSGQGAGELFF. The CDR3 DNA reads TGTGCCAGCAGCTCTGGACAGGGGGCCGGGGAGCTGTTTTTT.